The 12 T cell receptor beta chains listed next were all sequenced from one sample in a study of shared clonotypes between healthy human individuals. Repertoires were generated with immunoSEQ multiplex PCR, while TCRdb's copy carries only in-frame clones and drops some. The repertoire holds approximately 460,000 clones, roughly 80% seen once, with around 12% in the top ten. Sequencing was carried out using PBMCs. The receptors originated from a woman between 40 and 50 years old in good health. Some clones in this sample may be carry-over from other donors' samples.

The chain links TRBV11-1 to TRBJ2-1, with 10 bases lining up with TRBD2. Per germline, CDR1 SGHAT and CDR2 FQDESV (reference sequence). Trimming removed 1 base from V and 9 bases from J; junction bases left unmatched: 18. The CDR3 totals 19 residues. The CDR3 reads CASSLGPGHSSGSKSEQFF. DNA of the CDR3: TGTGCCAGCAGCTTAGGTCCAGGGCATTCTAGCGGGAGTAAAAGTGAGCAGTTCTTC.

This clone was counted between two and nine times. V gene TRBV28 combines with J gene TRBJ1-3; D is unresolved. CDR1 MDHEN and CDR2 SYDVKM come from the germline V gene. The CDR3 length is 17 residues. With 7 bases removed from V and 4 bases from J, the gap between germline ends came to 23 bases. The CDR3 nucleotides read TGTGCCAGCACCGGAGGCGGACTGCTTAAAACGGGAAACACCATATATTTT. As protein: CASTGGGLLKTGNTIYF.

The chain is built from TRBV18 and TRBJ2-1; TRBD2 agrees at 16 bases. The germline V gene encodes CDR1 KGHSH and CDR2 LQKENI. With 0 bases clipped from V and 6 bases from J, the junction kept 5 bases outside the gene matches. The CDR3 consists of 18 residues. The CDR3 spells CASSPPQGLAGGRNEQFF. The CDR3 coding sequence is TGTGCCAGCTCACCACCCCAGGGACTAGCGGGAGGGCGCAATGAGCAGTTCTTC.

The rearrangement uses TRBV6-1 and TRBJ2-5; D unresolved. The germline V gene has CDR1 MNHNS and CDR2 SASEGT. The V end lost 1 base, the J end lost 6 bases, and 0 bases lay between the germline ends. The CDR3 spans 10 residues. The CDR3, as DNA: TGTGCCAGCAGTGAAGAGACCCAGTACTTC. This gives the protein CASSEETQYF.

Only a few counts were recorded for this clone. CDR3 loop: CASRQDRVEQYF. The CDR3 nucleotides read TGTGCCAGCAGGCAGGATAGGGTGGAGCAGTACTTC. This sequence joins TRBV6-1 and TRBJ2-7; D not certain. V was shortened by 6 bases and J by 7 bases, with 13 bases between the two germline ends. This CDR3 region has 12 residues. Germline CDR1 and CDR2: MNHNS and SASEGT.

CDR3 nucleotide sequence: TGTGCCAGCAGTTTGTCGGCGGACAGCACAGATACGCAGTATTTT. Its translation is CASSLSADSTDTQYF. This chain uses TRBV6-4 with TRBJ2-3, with unresolved D. With 5 bases removed from V and 0 bases from J, the gap between germline ends came to 12 bases. CDR1 MRHNA and CDR2 SNTAGT come from the germline V gene. CDR3 size: 15 residues.

This clone was observed a handful of times. The junction shows a germline mismatch at one end, possibly a read error. V and J are TRBV10-2 and TRBJ2-5; D may be TRBD1 (5 bases). The CDR3 is 12 amino acids. The V gene's germline CDR1 is WSHSY and CDR2 SAAADI. The CDR3 DNA reads TGCGCCAGCAGTGACCCCGGGTTGAGGACAAACTTC. Residues: CASSDPGLRTNF.

CDR3: CSVEITGGTHEQYF. DNA for the CDR3: TGCAGCGTTGAAATCACCGGGGGGACCCACGAGCAGTACTTC. V usage is TRBV29-1 and J usage is TRBJ2-7; 7 bases are shared with TRBD2. The CDR3 contains 14 residues. V shed 2 bases and J 5 bases; nucleotides not matched to a gene: 9. Germline assignment: CDR1 SQVTM and CDR2 ANQGSEA.

To note about this clone: Being one base from a much bigger clone, this may be a read error. V is TRBV6-4 and J is TRBJ1-5, with D unclear. Between the trimmed V and J ends, which lost 1 base and 5 bases, there was a span of 15 bases. CDR3 length equals 16 residues. Germline V gene lookup returns CDR1 MRHNA and CDR2 SNTAGT. The CDR3 is CASSDLGRGEDQPQHF. CDR3 DNA sequence: TGTGCCAGCAGTGACTTAGGACGGGGTGAGGATCAGCCCCAGCATTTT.

The chain employs TRBV19 and TRBJ2-6, with 8 bases identical to TRBD1. This CDR3 has 16 amino acids. Per the germline V gene, CDR1 is LNHDA and CDR2 is SQIVND (reference sequence). J lost 3 bases, V lost 4 bases, and 5 bases had no gene match. The CDR3 loop reads CASSTRDRYGANVLTF. The DNA of the CDR3 is TGTGCCAGTAGTACCCGGGACAGGTATGGGGCCAACGTCCTGACTTTC.

Ten or more counts support this clone. At one boundary the junction diverges from the germline segment, which might be a read error. Other nucleotide sequences in the sample specify the same CDR3. The V call is TRBV4-1, the J call TRBJ2-2, with D unresolved. CDR1 and CDR2 from the germline V gene are MGHRA and YSYEKL. The CDR3 is 16 amino acids. The CDR3 spells CASSQDILGNTGELFF. CDR3 in DNA: TGTGCCAGCAGCCAAGATATCCTAGGGAACACCGGGGAGCTGTTTTTT.

CDR3 sequence (DNA): TGTGCCAGCAAAACCCCCGCCGGGCGAAATGAAAAACTGTTTTTT. Its protein is CASKTPAGRNEKLFF. This chain links TRBV28 with TRBJ1-4; D gene uncertain. The CDR3 extends over 15 amino acids. CDR1 and CDR2 (germline): MDHEN, SYDVKM. V lost 7 bases and J 5 bases, leaving 17 bases between the germline ends.